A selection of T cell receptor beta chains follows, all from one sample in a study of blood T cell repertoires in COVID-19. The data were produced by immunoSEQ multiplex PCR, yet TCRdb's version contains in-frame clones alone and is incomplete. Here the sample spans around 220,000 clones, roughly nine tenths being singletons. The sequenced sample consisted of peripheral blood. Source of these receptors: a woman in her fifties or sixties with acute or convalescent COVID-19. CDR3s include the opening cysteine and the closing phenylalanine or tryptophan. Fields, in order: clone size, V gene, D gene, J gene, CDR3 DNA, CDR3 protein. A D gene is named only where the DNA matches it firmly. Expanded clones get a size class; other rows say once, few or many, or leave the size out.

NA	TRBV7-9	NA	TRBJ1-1	TGTGCCAGCAGCTTCGGGGAAGCCACTGAAGCTTTCTTT	CASSFGEATEAFF
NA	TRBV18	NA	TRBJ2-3	TGTGCCAGCTCACCACCCTTCACAGATACGCAGTATTTT	CASSPPFTDTQYF
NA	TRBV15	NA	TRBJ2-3	TGTGCCACCAGCAGAGGTGGCCACTACACAGATACGCAGTATTTT	CATSRGGHYTDTQYF
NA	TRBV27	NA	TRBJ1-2	TGTGCCAGCAGTTTCCGGCAGGGCTATGGCTACACCTTC	CASSFRQGYGYTF
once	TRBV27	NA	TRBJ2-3	TGTGCCAGCAGTTACGGACAGACAGATACGCAGTATTTT	CASSYGQTDTQYF
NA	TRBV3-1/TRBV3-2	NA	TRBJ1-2	TGTGCCAGCAGTCGGGACTCTACTAACTATGGCTACACCTTC	CASSRDSTNYGYTF
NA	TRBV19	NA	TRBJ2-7	TGTGCCAGTAGTATAGCACCAGTGGGAGTCCACGAGCAGTACTTC	CASSIAPVGVHEQYF
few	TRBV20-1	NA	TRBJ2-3	TGCAGTGCTAGTCCTAACACAGATACGCAGTATTTT	CSASPNTDTQYF
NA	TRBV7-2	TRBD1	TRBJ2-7	TGTGCCAGCAGTTTACGGACAGGGCCTTCCTACGAGCAGTACTTC	CASSLRTGPSYEQYF
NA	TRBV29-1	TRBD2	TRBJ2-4	TGCAGCGTTGCGGCTAGCGGGGGGGTAAACATTCAGTACTTC	CSVAASGGVNIQYF
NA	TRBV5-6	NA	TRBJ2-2	TGTGCCAGCAGCGCGGGACGGATGAGGACCGGGGAGCTGTTTTTT	CASSAGRMRTGELFF
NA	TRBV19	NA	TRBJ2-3	TGTGCCAGTACCGATGGCGGGGTTCCCTTAGATACGCAGTATTTT	CASTDGGVPLDTQYF
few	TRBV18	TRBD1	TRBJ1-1	TGTGCCAGCTCACGACAGGGTACCGGGCCTGAAGCTTTCTTT	CASSRQGTGPEAFF
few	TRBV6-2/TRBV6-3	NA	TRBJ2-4	TGTGCCAGCAGTTTCGGCTGGGCAGGGCTAGCCAAAAACATTCAGTACTTC	CASSFGWAGLAKNIQYF
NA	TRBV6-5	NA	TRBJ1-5	TGTGCCAGCAGTTACCGTAGCTCCGGGCCCCAGCATTTT	CASSYRSSGPQHF
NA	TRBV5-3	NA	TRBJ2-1	TGTGCCAGAAGCTTGGAAGCGGGTATCGGCTCCTACAATGAGCAGTTCTTC	CARSLEAGIGSYNEQFF
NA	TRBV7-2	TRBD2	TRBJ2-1	TGTGCCAGCAGCTCGTTAGCGGGACCGACCTACAATGAGCAGTTCTTC	CASSSLAGPTYNEQFF
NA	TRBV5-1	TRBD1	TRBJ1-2	TGCGCCAGCAGCTCGACCAGGGGGGTCTATGGCTACACCTTC	CASSSTRGVYGYTF
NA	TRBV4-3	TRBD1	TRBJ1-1	TGCGCCAGCAGCCAATTTCGGACAGGGGGCTCGGCTGAAGCTTTCTTT	CASSQFRTGGSAEAFF
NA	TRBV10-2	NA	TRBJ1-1	TGCGCCAGCAGGCTTGGACAGAACACTGAAGCTTTCTTT	CASRLGQNTEAFF
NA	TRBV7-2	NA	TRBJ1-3	TGTGCCAGCAGCTTTTTTCTCTCATCGGGGGCTGGAAACACCATATATTTT	CASSFFLSSGAGNTIYF
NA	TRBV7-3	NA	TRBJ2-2	TGTGCCAGCAGCGGTCAACCAGGGGCTGGCGGGGAGCTGTTTTTT	CASSGQPGAGGELFF
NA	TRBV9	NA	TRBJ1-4	TGTGCCAGCAGCGTAGTTTCCGGTGAAAAACTGTTTTTT	CASSVVSGEKLFF
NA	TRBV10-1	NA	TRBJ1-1	TGCGCCAGCAGTGAGATCGGGGGGGGATGCGACACTGAAGCTTTCTTT	CASSEIGGGCDTEAFF
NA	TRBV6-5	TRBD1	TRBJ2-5	TGTGCCAGCAGATCTGGACAGGGGGCTGCGGAGACCCAGTACTTC	CASRSGQGAAETQYF
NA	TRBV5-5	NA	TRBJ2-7	TGTGCCAGCAGCGCGGGACGGGGAAACGAGCAGTACTTC	CASSAGRGNEQYF
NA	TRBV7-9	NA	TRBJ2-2	TGTGCCAGCAGCGAAGGCAGAGGGGGAACCGGGGAGCTGTTTTTT	CASSEGRGGTGELFF
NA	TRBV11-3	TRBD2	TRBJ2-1	TGTGCCAGCACCCCTGGGGGAGGGGCCTCCTACAATGAGCAGTTCTTC	CASTPGGGASYNEQFF
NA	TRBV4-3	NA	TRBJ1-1	TGCGCCAGCAGCCAAGGGACCCTCAGGGTGAACACTGAAGCTTTCTTT	CASSQGTLRVNTEAFF
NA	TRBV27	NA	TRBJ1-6	TGTGCCAGCAGCCACGAACAGGGTATAGGATCACCCCTCCACTTT	CASSHEQGIGSPLHF
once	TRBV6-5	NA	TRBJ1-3	TGTGCCAGCAGTTACTCAATGCCGGAGACTGGAAACACCATATATTTT	CASSYSMPETGNTIYF
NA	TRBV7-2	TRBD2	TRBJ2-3	TGTGCCAGCAGCTTAGGACTAGCGGGAGCGGATACGCAGTATTTT	CASSLGLAGADTQYF